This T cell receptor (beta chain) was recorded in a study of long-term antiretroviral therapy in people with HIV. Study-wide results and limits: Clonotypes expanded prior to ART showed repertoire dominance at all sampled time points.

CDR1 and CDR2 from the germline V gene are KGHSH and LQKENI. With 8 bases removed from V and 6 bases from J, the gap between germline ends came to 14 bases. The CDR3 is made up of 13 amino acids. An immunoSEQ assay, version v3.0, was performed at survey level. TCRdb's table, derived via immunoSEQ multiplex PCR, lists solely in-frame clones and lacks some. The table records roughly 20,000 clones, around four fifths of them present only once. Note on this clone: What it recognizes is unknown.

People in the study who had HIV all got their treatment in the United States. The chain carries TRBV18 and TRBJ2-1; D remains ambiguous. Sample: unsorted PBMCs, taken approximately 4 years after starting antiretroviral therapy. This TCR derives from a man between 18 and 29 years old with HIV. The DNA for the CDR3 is TGTGCCAGCCGCACCAGTCTGGGCAATGAGCAGTTCTTC. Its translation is CASRTSLGNEQFF.